The T cell receptor beta chain under discussion was sequenced for a study of T-cell reconstitution after alpha-beta-depleted transplantation in children. Study-wide findings and caveats: Reportedly, alpha-beta T cells present about two months post-transplant originated from several hundred expanded clones of graft origin.

Preparation of the TCRbeta library was carried out with unique molecular identifiers. TCRdb passed the PCR reads through MiXCR, listing each CDR3 protein once. The sample carries about 440,000 distinct CDR3 sequences, around two fifths recorded once. Worth noting for this clonotype: What it recognizes is unknown.

The CDR3 sequence is 14 residues long. J lost 5 bases, V lost 8 bases, and 3 bases had no gene match. This receptor was taken from a girl aged 2-10 years with aplastic anemia, due to receive a stem cell transplant. Source: PBMCs, taken before TCRalphabeta/CD19-depleted stem cell transplant. The chain has TRBV12-3 or TRBV12-4 and TRBJ2-2, with 12 bases matching TRBD2. The CDR3 sequence: CASFLAGGTGELFF. In nucleotides, the CDR3 is TGTGCCAGCTTTCTAGCGGGAGGGACCGGGGAGCTGTTTTTT.